This TCR beta chain derives from a study of CD8 T cells in ankylosing spondylitis. Notes on the study in general: Some of the motif variants had earlier been found in reactive arthritis patients' fluid and blood.

TCRdb reprocessed the 5' RACE reads via MiXCR and lists one record per CDR3 protein. The sample consists of 350,000 to 450,000 distinct CDR3 sequences, 20% of them appearing once. This clonotype was counted only a few times. Its specificity is unknown. The V end was cut by 2 bases, the J end by 0 bases, with 8 bases between. The CDR3 runs 15 residues. The V gene's germline CDR1 is LGHDT and CDR2 YNNKEL (reference sequence). This TCR came from a male donor with ankylosing spondylitis or in good health (not recorded which). Source material: blood, either unsorted or a sorted T cell fraction (not recorded which). V usage is TRBV3-1 and J usage is TRBJ2-1; D is ambiguous. The CDR3: CASSQLPSSYNEQFF. In DNA form, the CDR3 reads TGTGCCAGCAGCCAACTGCCTAGCTCCTACAATGAGCAGTTCTTC.